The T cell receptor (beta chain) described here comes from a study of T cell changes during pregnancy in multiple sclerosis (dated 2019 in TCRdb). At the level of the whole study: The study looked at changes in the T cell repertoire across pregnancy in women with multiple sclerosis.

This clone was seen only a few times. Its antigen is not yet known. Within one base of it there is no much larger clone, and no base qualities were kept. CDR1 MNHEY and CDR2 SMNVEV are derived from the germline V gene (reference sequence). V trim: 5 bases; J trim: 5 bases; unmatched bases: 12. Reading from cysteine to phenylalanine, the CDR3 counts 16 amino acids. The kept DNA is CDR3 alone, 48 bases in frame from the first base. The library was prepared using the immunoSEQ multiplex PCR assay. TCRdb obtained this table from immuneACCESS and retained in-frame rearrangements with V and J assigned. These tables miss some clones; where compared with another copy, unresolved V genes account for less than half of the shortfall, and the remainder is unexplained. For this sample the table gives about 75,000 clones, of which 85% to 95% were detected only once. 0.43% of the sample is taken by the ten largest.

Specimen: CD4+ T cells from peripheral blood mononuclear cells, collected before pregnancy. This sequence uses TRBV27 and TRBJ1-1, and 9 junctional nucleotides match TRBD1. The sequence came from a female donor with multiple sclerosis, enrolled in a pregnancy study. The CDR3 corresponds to CASSPGQGFVRTEAFF. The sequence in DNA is TGTGCCAGCAGTCCCGGACAGGGGTTCGTTCGGACTGAAGCTTTCTTT.